The entry below gives a single T cell receptor (beta chain) sequence along with its context. As handled by the study authors: Amplifying reference gene primers gave estimates of nucleated cell counts. Only in-frame clones appear in the TCRdb table, and some are missing; sequencing was by immunoSEQ multiplex PCR. V and J calls and clone size come straight from that table; D and trimming were deduced from the DNA. The sample has approximately 150,000 clones, around 74% seen once. The J segment lost 2 bases and the V segment lost 0 bases, leaving 6 bases of the junction unmatched. Germline values: CDR1 MNHEY, CDR2 SVGEGT. This CDR3 contains 19 residues. A Seattle source enrolled patients during active infection and followed them longitudinally. This specimen comes from a study of blood T cell repertoires in COVID-19. The wider study: Acute and convalescent COVID-19 specimens originated in the United States, Italy and Spain.

The specimen was peripheral blood. The V gene is TRBV6-2 or TRBV6-3, the J gene TRBJ2-1, with TRBD2 identical over 14 bases. This TCR came from a woman aged 60-75 years with COVID-19, enrolled during active disease. The CDR3 DNA reads TGTGCCAGCAGTTACTCGGGACTAGCGGGAGTAAATGCCTACAATGAGCAGTTCTTC. Translation: CASSYSGLAGVNAYNEQFF.